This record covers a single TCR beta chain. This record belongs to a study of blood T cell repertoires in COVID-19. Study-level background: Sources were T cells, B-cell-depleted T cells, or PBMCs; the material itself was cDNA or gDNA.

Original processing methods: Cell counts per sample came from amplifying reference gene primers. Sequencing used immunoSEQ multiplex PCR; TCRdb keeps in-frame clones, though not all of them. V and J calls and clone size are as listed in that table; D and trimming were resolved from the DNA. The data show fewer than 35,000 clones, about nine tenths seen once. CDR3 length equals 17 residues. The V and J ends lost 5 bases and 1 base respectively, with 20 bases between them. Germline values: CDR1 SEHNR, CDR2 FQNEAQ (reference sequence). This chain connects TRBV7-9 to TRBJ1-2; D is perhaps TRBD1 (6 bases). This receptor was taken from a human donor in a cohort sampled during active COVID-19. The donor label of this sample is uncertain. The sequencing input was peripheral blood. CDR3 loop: CASSKRGGNGDNYGYTF. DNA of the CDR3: TGTGCCAGCAGCAAACGAGGGGGAAATGGGGATAACTATGGCTACACCTTC.